This TCR beta chain was sequenced during a study of T cell responses to AZD1222 COVID-19 vaccine. In the study overall: Doses given second, at about 4 or about 12 weeks, were pooled. Study conclusions and caveats: The study reported that nearly half of spike-specific TCRs target unmutated variant regions. The sample set comprised mostly white British donors with more females, and clonal diversity was possibly underestimated. Repertoires were obtained only post-peak T cell response.

V gave up 4 bases and J gave up 10 bases, with 17 bases separating them. CDR3 length: 14 residues. The V gene's germline CDR1 is MNHGY and CDR2 SVAAGI. About this clone: Its antigen remains unknown.

Measured with immunoSEQ multiplex PCR; TCRdb has only the in-frame clones, and not every one. The table includes 85,000 to 100,000 clones, 60% to 80% detected once. This specimen was peripheral blood, taken on day 0 of AZD1222 vaccination. The chain combines TRBV6-9 with TRBJ2-1; D is perhaps TRBD1 (6 bases). The TCR sequence derives from an adult in good health. Here the CDR3 reads CASSFPRAGEEQFF. The CDR3 DNA sequence: TGTGCCAGCAGTTTCCCCAGGGCAGGGGAGGAGCAGTTCTTC.